This T cell receptor beta chain was profiled in a study of blood T cells in healthy people across ages. This clonotype was detected only a few times. The antigen remains unidentified. Study-wide findings and caveats: Any conclusive comparison of naive versus antigen-experienced cells was prevented by using unsorted PBMCs.

This CDR3 spans 13 amino acids. The V segment lost 3 bases and the J segment 5 bases; nucleotides outside the gene matches: 0. Germline loops: CDR1 SQVTM, CDR2 ANQGSEA. For the second PCR, which ran for 7 to 11 cycles, a sample-barcoded 5' primer and a J-beta primer mix were used. MiXCR was run by TCRdb on the 5' RACE reads, yielding one entry per CDR3 protein. The data contain about 1 million distinct CDR3 sequences, more than 40% of them singletons. The V gene is TRBV29-1, the J gene TRBJ1-4, with 10 nucleotides matching TRBD1. The TCR was taken from a woman aged 60-70 years in good health. Sequenced sample: blood. DNA of the CDR3: TGCAGCGTTGAGGACAGGGGGAATGAAAAACTGTTTTTT. Protein product: CSVEDRGNEKLFF.